The 7 T cell receptor beta chains given below trace back to one sample, sequenced in a study of cytomegalovirus exposure and HLA in healthy donors. The primer mix had 60 Vbeta and 13 Jbeta primers. Clones were sequenced by immunoSEQ multiplex PCR, and TCRdb holds only the in-frame ones, with some missing. The sample lists more than 110,000 clones; roughly 70% were seen once. Sequences were obtained from PBMCs. The source of these receptors is a woman aged 60-70 years in good health and CMV-seropositive.

This rearrangement joins TRBV4-1 to TRBJ1-3, with 7 positions matching TRBD1. Germline CDR1 and CDR2: MGHRA and YSYEKL. The V segment lost 1 base and the J segment 0 bases; nucleotides outside the gene matches: 3. The CDR3 runs 16 residues. CDR3 residues: CASSQGGQHSGNTIYF. CDR3 in DNA: TGCGCCAGCAGCCAAGGGGGACAGCACTCTGGAAACACCATATATTTT.

DNA for the CDR3: TGTGCCAGCAGTTTTCAGCGCACCATGAACACTGAAGCTTTCTTT. It encodes CASSFQRTMNTEAFF. The chain combines TRBV27 with TRBJ1-1; D call uncertain. V dropped 3 bases and J dropped 0 bases, with 11 bases sitting between them. The CDR3 runs to 15 residues. CDR1 MNHEY and CDR2 SMNVEV come from the germline V gene (reference sequence).

The chain couples TRBV14 to TRBJ1-3, with 7 bases lining up with TRBD1. CDR3 length equals 14 residues. V was clipped by 2 bases and J by 8 bases; unmatched bases: 6. Germline assignment: CDR1 SGHDN and CDR2 FVKESK. CDR3 nucleotides: TGTGCCAGCAGCCAACGGACAGGACGCGACACCATATATTTT. Translating it yields CASSQRTGRDTIYF.

The rearrangement joins TRBV6-1 to TRBJ1-2; 10 bases align to TRBD1. Germline trimming cut 3 bases from V and 4 bases from J; bases unmatched to any gene: 11. The germline V gene has CDR1 MNHNS and CDR2 SASEGT. This CDR3 is built from 17 residues. The CDR3 reads CASSEVPGQGIGYGYTF. CDR3 coding DNA: TGTGCCAGCAGTGAGGTCCCGGGACAGGGGATTGGCTATGGCTACACCTTC.

This chain connects TRBV5-1 to TRBJ2-5; 10 nucleotides match TRBD1. This CDR3 is built from 13 residues. Germline V gene data show CDR1 as SGHRS and CDR2 as YFSETQ. The V segment lost 0 bases and the J segment 13 bases; nucleotides outside the gene matches: 6. In DNA, the CDR3 is TGCGCCAGCAGCTTGGCCCCGGGACAGGGGCTGTACTTC. Protein: CASSLAPGQGLYF.

V is TRBV5-4 and J is TRBJ1-2; TRBD1 might be the D (5 bases). The V gene lost 4 bases and the J gene lost 5 bases, with 12 bases spanning the gap. This CDR3 is built from 13 residues. From germline, CDR1 is SGHNT and CDR2 YYREEE (reference sequence). CDR3 nucleotide sequence: TGTGCCAGCAGCCGAACAGGTGAATATGGCTACACCTTC. It is translated as CASSRTGEYGYTF.

This chain uses TRBV5-1 with TRBJ2-1, with D maybe TRBD2 (6 bases). CDR3 length: 15 residues. Germline V gene data show CDR1 as SGHRS and CDR2 as YFSETQ. V dropped 2 bases and J dropped 7 bases, with 16 bases sitting between them. The CDR3 sequence is CASSFKLAGANEQFF. DNA for the CDR3: TGCGCCAGCAGCTTCAAACTAGCTGGGGCGAATGAGCAGTTCTTC.